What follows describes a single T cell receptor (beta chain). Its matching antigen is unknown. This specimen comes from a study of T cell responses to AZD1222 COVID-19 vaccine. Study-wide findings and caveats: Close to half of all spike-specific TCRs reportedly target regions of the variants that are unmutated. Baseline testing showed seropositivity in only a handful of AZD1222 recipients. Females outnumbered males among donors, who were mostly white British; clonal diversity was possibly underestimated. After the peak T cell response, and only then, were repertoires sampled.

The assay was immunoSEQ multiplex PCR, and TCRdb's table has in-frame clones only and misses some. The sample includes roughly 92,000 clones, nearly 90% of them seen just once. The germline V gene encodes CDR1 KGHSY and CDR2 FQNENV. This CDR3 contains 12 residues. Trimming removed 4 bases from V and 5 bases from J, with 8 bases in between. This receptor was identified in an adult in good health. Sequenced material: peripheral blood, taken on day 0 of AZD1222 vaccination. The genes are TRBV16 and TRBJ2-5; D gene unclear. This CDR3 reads CASSLWIETQYF. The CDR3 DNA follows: TGTGCCAGCAGCCTCTGGATCGAGACCCAGTACTTC.